This T cell receptor beta chain emerged from a study of blood T cell repertoires in COVID-19. Losses at the gene ends were 3 bases for V and 6 bases for J; bases not matched to a gene: 4. The CDR3 consists of 15 residues. Germline CDR1 and CDR2: LNHDA and SQIVND (reference sequence). Assay used: immunoSEQ multiplex PCR; TCRdb lists only in-frame clones, some missing. The sample has approximately 300,000 clones; roughly 85% are singletons. For recovered donors of Cohort 3, there were two negative PCRs, clearance, or symptom resolution. The TCR originated in a woman in her thirties who had recovered from COVID-19. The chain recombines TRBV19 with TRBJ2-1, with 11 bases fitting TRBD2. Sequencing was done on a sample of PBMCs or T cells enriched from blood (not recorded which). This CDR3 is CASSMLAGGSNEQFF. DNA for the CDR3: TGTGCCAGTAGTATGCTAGCGGGAGGCTCCAATGAGCAGTTCTTC.